This section outlines one T cell receptor (beta chain) sequence together with its context. What it binds is not known. This entry belongs to a study of beta chain features in type 1 diabetes. Overall study: The examined sorted cells totaled 107,917,701 across samples.

Study conclusions and caveats: Type 1 diabetes patients had moderately but significantly shorter TCRB CDR3s in all four CD4+ subsets.

What was sequenced were expressed TCRB transcripts, since all of the isolated RNA had been reverse transcribed. The assay was immunoSEQ multiplex PCR, and TCRdb's table has in-frame clones only and misses some. The repertoire consists of about 240,000 clones, with approximately 15% occurring once and the leading ten covering approximately 0.018%. V lost 8 bases, J lost 5 bases, and 12 bases stayed unmatched. In germline, CDR1 is MNHNS, CDR2 SASEGT. CDR3 length: 14 amino acids. V usage is TRBV6-1 and J usage is TRBJ2-7; TRBD1 aligns across 7 bases. The sample consisted of naive CD4+ T cells from blood. The sequence was collected from a young man with type 1 diabetes. The CDR3: CASPNSGGDHEQYF. For the CDR3, the DNA is TGTGCCAGCCCGAACTCAGGGGGAGACCACGAGCAGTACTTC.